A selection of T cell receptor beta chains follows, all from one sample in a study of blood T cell repertoires in COVID-19. The method was immunoSEQ multiplex PCR; TCRdb's version includes in-frame clones alone and lacks a portion of them. The sample yields about 150,000 clones, under 85% seen once. Sequenced: peripheral blood. Source of these receptors: a woman at least 80 years old with acute or convalescent COVID-19. The CDR3 runs from the conserved cysteine through the conserved F or W. D genes are given only for firm matches. Only part of the rows carry a size: once, few, many, or a class if the clone is expanded.

V: TRBV7-2
size: once
J: TRBJ2-1
D: NA
CDR3: CASSLDFGNNEQFF
DNA: TGTGCCAGCAGCTTAGATTTCGGGAACAATGAGCAGTTCTTC

V: TRBV4-1
size: NA
J: TRBJ1-1
D: TRBD1
CDR3: CASSRDRERNTEAFF
DNA: TGCGCCAGCAGCCGGGACAGGGAGAGGAACACTGAAGCTTTCTTT

V: TRBV7-9
size: NA
J: TRBJ2-7
D: NA
CDR3: CASSLGETYEQYF
DNA: TGTGCCAGCAGCTTGGGAGAAACCTACGAGCAGTACTTC

V: TRBV12-3/TRBV12-4
size: NA
J: TRBJ1-5
D: NA
CDR3: CASSWSRQPQHF
DNA: TGTGCCAGCAGTTGGAGTCGGCAGCCCCAGCATTTT

V: TRBV2
size: NA
J: TRBJ1-2
D: TRBD1
CDR3: CASSDRGQGLAGYTF
DNA: TGTGCCAGCAGTGATAGGGGACAGGGGTTGGCGGGCTACACCTTC

V: TRBV5-6
size: NA
J: TRBJ1-2
D: TRBD1
CDR3: CASSLGQGARGYTF
DNA: TGTGCCAGCAGCTTGGGACAGGGGGCCCGGGGCTACACCTTC

V: TRBV19
size: once
J: TRBJ2-3
D: TRBD1
CDR3: CARNRGTRAQDTQYF
DNA: TGTGCCAGAAACAGGGGGACACGGGCACAAGATACGCAGTATTTT

V: TRBV20-1
size: NA
J: TRBJ2-1
D: NA
CDR3: CSASSLGAEQFF
DNA: TGCAGTGCTAGTTCGCTGGGGGCTGAGCAGTTCTTC

V: TRBV7-9
size: NA
J: TRBJ1-1
D: NA
CDR3: CASSLQGSGTEAFF
DNA: TGTGCCAGCAGCTTACAGGGAAGTGGCACTGAAGCTTTCTTT

V: TRBV4-2
size: NA
J: TRBJ1-5
D: NA
CDR3: CASSQESETYQPQHF
DNA: TGTGCCAGCAGCCAAGAATCTGAGACTTATCAGCCCCAGCATTTT

V: TRBV10-3
size: once
J: TRBJ2-1
D: NA
CDR3: CAIGGGGNEQFF
DNA: TGTGCCATCGGTGGGGGCGGCAATGAGCAGTTCTTC

V: TRBV5-1
size: NA
J: TRBJ2-5
D: TRBD1
CDR3: CASTPLGTVLQETQYF
DNA: TGCGCCAGCACCCCCCTGGGGACAGTCTTACAAGAGACCCAGTACTTC

V: TRBV19
size: NA
J: TRBJ1-2
D: NA
CDR3: CASTGRAQGYGYTF
DNA: TGTGCCAGTACCGGCAGGGCCCAGGGCTATGGCTACACCTTC

V: TRBV6-6
size: NA
J: TRBJ2-5
D: TRBD2
CDR3: CASRRLAGGQGGETQYF
DNA: TGTGCCAGCAGACGACTAGCGGGAGGGCAAGGGGGAGAGACCCAGTACTTC

V: TRBV2
size: NA
J: TRBJ2-5
D: NA
CDR3: CASRGRETQYF
DNA: TGTGCCAGCCGAGGGAGAGAGACCCAGTACTTC

V: TRBV7-6
size: NA
J: TRBJ2-7
D: TRBD2
CDR3: CASSRELAGDPYEQYF
DNA: TGTGCCAGCAGCAGAGAACTAGCGGGGGATCCCTACGAGCAGTACTTC

V: TRBV5-1
size: NA
J: TRBJ2-1
D: TRBD1
CDR3: CASSVWTGAKKVEQFF
DNA: TGCGCCAGCAGCGTCTGGACAGGGGCAAAAAAAGTTGAGCAGTTCTTC

V: TRBV11-2
size: NA
J: TRBJ1-4
D: TRBD1
CDR3: CASSLGQGPEKLFF
DNA: TGTGCCAGCAGCTTGGGACAGGGGCCAGAAAAACTGTTTTTT

V: TRBV29-1
size: NA
J: TRBJ2-7
D: NA
CDR3: CSVEDFAANSYEQYF
DNA: TGCAGCGTTGAAGATTTCGCAGCGAACTCCTACGAGCAGTACTTC

V: TRBV30
size: NA
J: TRBJ1-4
D: TRBD1
CDR3: CAWSYGQGVTNEKLFF
DNA: TGTGCCTGGAGTTACGGACAGGGGGTTACTAATGAAAAACTGTTTTTT

V: TRBV11-2
size: few
J: TRBJ2-1
D: NA
CDR3: CASSTTMSDEQFF
DNA: TGTGCCAGCAGCACAACAATGAGCGATGAGCAGTTCTTC

V: TRBV3-1/TRBV3-2
size: NA
J: TRBJ2-3
D: TRBD1
CDR3: CASSLGQGATDTQYF
DNA: TGTGCCAGCAGCCTAGGACAGGGGGCAACAGATACGCAGTATTTT

V: TRBV3-1/TRBV3-2
size: NA
J: TRBJ2-7
D: NA
CDR3: CASSQRQQYEQYF
DNA: TGTGCCAGCAGCCAGAGACAGCAGTACGAGCAGTACTTC

V: TRBV29-1
size: NA
J: TRBJ1-2
D: NA
CDR3: CSVEWESNYGYTF
DNA: TGCAGCGTTGAGTGGGAGTCTAACTATGGCTACACCTTC

V: TRBV27
size: NA
J: TRBJ2-5
D: TRBD2
CDR3: CASSFSGGGRLQETQYF
DNA: TGTGCCAGCAGTTTCTCCGGGGGAGGGCGGCTCCAAGAGACCCAGTACTTC

V: TRBV11-2
size: NA
J: TRBJ1-3
D: TRBD1
CDR3: CASREQGIRPGNTIYF
DNA: TGTGCCAGCAGGGAACAGGGGATACGGCCTGGAAACACCATATATTTT

V: TRBV30
size: NA
J: TRBJ2-6
D: NA
CDR3: CAWSVHGNSGANVLTF
DNA: TGTGCCTGGAGTGTCCACGGTAACTCTGGGGCCAACGTCCTGACTTTC

V: TRBV6-5
size: NA
J: TRBJ1-5
D: NA
CDR3: CASRTGRANQPQHF
DNA: TGTGCCAGCAGGACTGGCAGGGCGAATCAGCCCCAGCATTTT

V: TRBV24-1
size: NA
J: TRBJ1-1
D: NA
CDR3: CATSDLSGGNTEAFF
DNA: TGTGCCACCAGTGATTTGTCGGGGGGGAACACTGAAGCTTTCTTT

V: TRBV3-1/TRBV3-2
size: NA
J: TRBJ1-1
D: TRBD1
CDR3: CASSQEGYRGAFF
DNA: TGTGCCAGCAGCCAAGAAGGGTACAGGGGGGCTTTCTTT

V: TRBV2
size: NA
J: TRBJ1-6
D: TRBD1
CDR3: CASSWDSGNSPLHF
DNA: TGTGCCAGCAGTTGGGACAGTGGTAATTCACCCCTCCACTTT